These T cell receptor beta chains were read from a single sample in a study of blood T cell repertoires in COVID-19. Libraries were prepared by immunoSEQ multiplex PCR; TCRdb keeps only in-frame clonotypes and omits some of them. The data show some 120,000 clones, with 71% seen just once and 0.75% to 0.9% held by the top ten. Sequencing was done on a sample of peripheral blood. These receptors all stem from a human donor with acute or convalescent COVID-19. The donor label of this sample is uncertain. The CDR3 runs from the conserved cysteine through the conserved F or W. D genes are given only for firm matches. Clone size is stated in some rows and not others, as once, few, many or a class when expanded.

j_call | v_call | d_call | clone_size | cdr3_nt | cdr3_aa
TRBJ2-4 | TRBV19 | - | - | TGTGCCAGTAAACAGGGGAGGCTAGCCAAAAACATTCAGTACTTC | CASKQGRLAKNIQYF
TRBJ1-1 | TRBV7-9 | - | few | TGTGCCAGCAGCTTAGTTGGGGGGGATGGATTGAACACTGAAGCTTTCTTT | CASSLVGGDGLNTEAFF
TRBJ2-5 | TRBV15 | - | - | TGTGCCACCAGCCGCCTAGGGGCAGGGCAAGAGACCCAGTACTTC | CATSRLGAGQETQYF
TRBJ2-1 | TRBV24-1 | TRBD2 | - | TGTGCCACCAGTCCCCCAACTAGCGGGGGGAGGGATGAGCAGTTCTTC | CATSPPTSGGRDEQFF
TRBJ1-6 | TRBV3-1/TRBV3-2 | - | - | TGTGCCAGCAGCCAACCGACAAGGGGGAATTCACCCCTCCACTTT | CASSQPTRGNSPLHF
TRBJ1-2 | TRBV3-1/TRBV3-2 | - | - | TGTGCCAGCAGCCAAGGCAGGGATTATGGCTACACCTTC | CASSQGRDYGYTF
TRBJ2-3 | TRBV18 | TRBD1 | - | TGTGCCAGCTCAAGGACAGGGGGGACAGATACGCAGTATTTT | CASSRTGGTDTQYF
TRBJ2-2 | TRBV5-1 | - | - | TGCGCCAGCGGGAAGGGGCCGAACACCGGGGAGCTGTTTTTT | CASGKGPNTGELFF
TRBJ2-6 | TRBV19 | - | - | TGTGCCAGTAGTATGTTAGACTCTGGGGCCAACGTCCTGACTTTC | CASSMLDSGANVLTF
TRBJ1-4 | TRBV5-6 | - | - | TGTGCCAGCAGCGAATTCCTAAGTCCTACAACTAATGAAAAACTGTTTTTT | CASSEFLSPTTNEKLFF
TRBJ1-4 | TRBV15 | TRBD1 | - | TGTGCCACCAGCAGAGACCCAGGGGGTAGAGAAAAACTGTTTTTT | CATSRDPGGREKLFF
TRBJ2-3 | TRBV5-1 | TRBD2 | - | TGCGCCAGCAGCTTGGGACTAGCGTTAGATACGCAGTATTTT | CASSLGLALDTQYF
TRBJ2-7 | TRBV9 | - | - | TGTGCCAGCAGCGTAGGACAGCTGAGCTCCTACGAGCAGTACTTC | CASSVGQLSSYEQYF
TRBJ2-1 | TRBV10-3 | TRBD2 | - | TGTGCCATCAGTGAGACTAGCGGGGGGGCCTTACATGAGCAGTTCTTC | CAISETSGGALHEQFF
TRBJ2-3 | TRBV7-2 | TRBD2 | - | TGTGCCAGCAGCCGGGGGGGCCGCCCAGATACGCAGTATTTT | CASSRGGRPDTQYF
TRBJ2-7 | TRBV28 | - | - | TGTGCCAGCAGTTTACCGGGCAGGGGACAAGGCGAGCAGTACTTC | CASSLPGRGQGEQYF
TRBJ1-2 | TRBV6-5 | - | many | TGTGCCAGCAGTTACCGCCCAGGGAAGTCTGCTGGCTACACCTTC | CASSYRPGKSAGYTF
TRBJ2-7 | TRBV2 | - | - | TGTGCCAGCAGTGAACTAGCGAACTCCTACGAGCAGTACTTC | CASSELANSYEQYF
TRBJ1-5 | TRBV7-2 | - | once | TGTGCCAGCAGCTTAGAAGGGTGGGGGGACCAGCCCCAGCATTTT | CASSLEGWGDQPQHF
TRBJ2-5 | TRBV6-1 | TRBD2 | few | TGTGCCAGCAGTGCCACCCCGGGACTAGCTGGGGAGACCCAGTACTTC | CASSATPGLAGETQYF
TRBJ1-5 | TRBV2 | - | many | TGTGCCAGCAGTGAACGGGGGTTGCAGCCCCAGCATTTT | CASSERGLQPQHF
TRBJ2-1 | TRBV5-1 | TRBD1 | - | TGCGCCAGCAGCTTGGGGGACAGGGGGGATTACGGTGAGCAGTTCTTC | CASSLGDRGDYGEQFF
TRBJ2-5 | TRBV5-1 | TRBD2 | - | TGCGCCAGCAGCTTGGGAGCTAGCGGGCAAGAGACCCAGTACTTC | CASSLGASGQETQYF
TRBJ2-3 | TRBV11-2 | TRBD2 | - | TGTGCCAGCAGCTTAGCACGACTAGCGGGGGCCGGGGCAGATACGCAGTATTTT | CASSLARLAGAGADTQYF
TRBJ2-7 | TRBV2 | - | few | TGTGCCAGCAGTGGGGGGGTGGACGAGCAGTACTTC | CASSGGVDEQYF
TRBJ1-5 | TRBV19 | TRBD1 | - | TGTGCCACCACAATATCGGGACAGGGTAACAATCAGCCCCAGCATTTT | CATTISGQGNNQPQHF
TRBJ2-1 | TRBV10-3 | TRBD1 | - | TGTGCCATCAGTGAGTCGGGACAGGGGGCTTTGAATGAGCAGTTCTTC | CAISESGQGALNEQFF
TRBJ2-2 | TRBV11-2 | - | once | TGTGCCAGCAGCTTCACAACAGGGAGCGCGAGCACCGGGGAGCTGTTTTTT | CASSFTTGSASTGELFF
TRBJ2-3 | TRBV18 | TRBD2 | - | TGTGCCAGCTCACCTACCGGGACTAGCGAGCACTTCACAGATACGCAGTATTTT | CASSPTGTSEHFTDTQYF
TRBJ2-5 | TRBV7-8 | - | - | TGTGCCAGCAGCTTTTTTACTAGTGCGGAGACCCAGTACTTC | CASSFFTSAETQYF
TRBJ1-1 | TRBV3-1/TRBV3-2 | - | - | TGTGCCAGCAGCTCCGACAGGAACACTGAAGCTTTCTTT | CASSSDRNTEAFF
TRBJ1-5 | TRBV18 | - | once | TGTGCCAGCTCACCGAACAGGCTCAATCAGCCCCAGCATTTT | CASSPNRLNQPQHF
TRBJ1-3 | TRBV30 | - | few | TGTGCCTGGAGTGGACAGGGAAACACCATATATTTT | CAWSGQGNTIYF
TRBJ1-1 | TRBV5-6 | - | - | TGTGCCAGCAGCTTGGTGGACAGAAAGAACACTGAAGCTTTCTTT | CASSLVDRKNTEAFF
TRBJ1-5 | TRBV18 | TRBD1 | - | TGTGCCAGCTCACGTTTTGGGCAGGGGGATCAGCCCCAGCATTTT | CASSRFGQGDQPQHF
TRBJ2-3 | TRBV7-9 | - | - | TGTGCCAGCAGCTTAGATAAGTTTCGGGGAGGAGGCACAGATACGCAGTATTTT | CASSLDKFRGGGTDTQYF
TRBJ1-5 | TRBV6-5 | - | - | TGTGCCAGCAGTCCGGGTCTCAATCAGCCCCAGCATTTT | CASSPGLNQPQHF
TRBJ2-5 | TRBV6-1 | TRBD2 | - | TGTGCCAGCACAGGGACTAGGTTGGAGACCCAGTACTTC | CASTGTRLETQYF
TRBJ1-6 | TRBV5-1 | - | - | TGCGCCAGCAGCGAGATGGGCCCTAATTCACCCCTCCACTTT | CASSEMGPNSPLHF
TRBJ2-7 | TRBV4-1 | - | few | TGCGCCAGCAGCCAAGTACTCGCGCAGGGGCCTTACGAGCAGTACTTC | CASSQVLAQGPYEQYF
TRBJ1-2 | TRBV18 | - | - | TGTGCCAGCTCAGACCACGTGGGACAAGGCTATGGCTACACCTTC | CASSDHVGQGYGYTF
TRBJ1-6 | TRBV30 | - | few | TGTGCCTGGAGTGTAGGGGATCCGGGAGACTATAATTCACCCCTCCACTTT | CAWSVGDPGDYNSPLHF
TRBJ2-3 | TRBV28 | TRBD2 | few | TGTGCCAGCAGTTCCTTAGCGGGGGGTCGCACAGATACGCAGTATTTT | CASSSLAGGRTDTQYF
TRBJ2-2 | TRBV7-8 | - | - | TGTGCCAGCAGCTTATTAGACACCGGGGAGCTGTTTTTT | CASSLLDTGELFF
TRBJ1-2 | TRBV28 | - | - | TGTGCCAGCAGTTTAGTTACGGATGGCTACACCTTC | CASSLVTDGYTF
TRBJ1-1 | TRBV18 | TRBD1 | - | TGTGCCAGCTCACCCCGAGTCCCGGGACAGGGCCCGAACACTGAAGCTTTCTTT | CASSPRVPGQGPNTEAFF
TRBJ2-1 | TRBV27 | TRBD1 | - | TGTGCCAGCAGCCTCGACAGGGGGGGTTGGAATGAGCAGTTCTTC | CASSLDRGGWNEQFF
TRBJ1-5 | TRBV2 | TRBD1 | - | TGTGCCAGCCGGGGACAGGCGATCAATCAGCCCCAGCATTTT | CASRGQAINQPQHF
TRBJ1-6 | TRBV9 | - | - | TGTGCCAGCAGCGTACAGGGAGAGGCGGGATCACCCCTCCACTTT | CASSVQGEAGSPLHF
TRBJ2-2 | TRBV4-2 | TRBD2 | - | TGTGCCAGCAGCCAAGCGGGCGGGGGGCCCGGGGAGCTGTTTTTT | CASSQAGGGPGELFF
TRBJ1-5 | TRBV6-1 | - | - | TGTGCCAGCAGTGGGGCAAGACAGGCTGGCAATCAGCCCCAGCATTTT | CASSGARQAGNQPQHF
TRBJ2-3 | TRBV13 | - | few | TGTGCCAGCAGCTCCCTCGGGCGGGGCCTCCGGGATACGCAGTATTTT | CASSSLGRGLRDTQYF
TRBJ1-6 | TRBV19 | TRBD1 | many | TGTGCCAGTAGAACGATGGACAGGAATAATTCACCCCTCCACTTT | CASRTMDRNNSPLHF
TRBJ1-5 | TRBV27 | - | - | TGTGCCAGCAGTCCAGGGGCCGGGGACCAGCCCCAGCATTTT | CASSPGAGDQPQHF
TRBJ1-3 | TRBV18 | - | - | TGTGCCAGCTCACCAATCGACAGGCCCGGAAACACCATATATTTT | CASSPIDRPGNTIYF